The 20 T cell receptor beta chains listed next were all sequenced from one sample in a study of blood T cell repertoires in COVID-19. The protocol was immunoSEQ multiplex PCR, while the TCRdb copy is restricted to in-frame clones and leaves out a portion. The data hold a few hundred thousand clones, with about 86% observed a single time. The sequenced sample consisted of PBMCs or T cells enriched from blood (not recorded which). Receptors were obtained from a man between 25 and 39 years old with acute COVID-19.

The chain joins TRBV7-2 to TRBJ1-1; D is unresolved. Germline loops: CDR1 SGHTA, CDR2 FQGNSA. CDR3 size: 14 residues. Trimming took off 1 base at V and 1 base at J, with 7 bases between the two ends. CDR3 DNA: TGTGCCAGCAGCTTAGAAAACTCGAACACTGAAGCTTTCTTT. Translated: CASSLENSNTEAFF. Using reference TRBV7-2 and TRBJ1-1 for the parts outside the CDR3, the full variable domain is GAGVSQSPSNKVTEKGKDVELRCDPISGHTALYWYRQSLGQGLEFLIYFQGNSAPDKSGLPSDRFSAERTGGSVSTLTIQRTQQEDSAVYLCASSLENSNTEAFFGQGTRLTVV.

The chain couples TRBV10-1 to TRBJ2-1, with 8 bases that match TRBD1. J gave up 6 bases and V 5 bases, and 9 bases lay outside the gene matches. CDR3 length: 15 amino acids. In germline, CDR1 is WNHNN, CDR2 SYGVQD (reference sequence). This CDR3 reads CASSMGQGAPNEQFF. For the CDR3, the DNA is TGCGCCAGCAGTATGGGGCAGGGGGCACCCAATGAGCAGTTCTTC.

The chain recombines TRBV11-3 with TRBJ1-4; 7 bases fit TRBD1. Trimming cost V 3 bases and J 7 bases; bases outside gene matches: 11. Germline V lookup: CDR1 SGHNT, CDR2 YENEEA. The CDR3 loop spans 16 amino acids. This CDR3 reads CASSLGRQGGGEKLFF. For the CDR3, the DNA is TGTGCCAGCAGCTTGGGTCGACAGGGAGGAGGTGAAAAACTGTTTTTT. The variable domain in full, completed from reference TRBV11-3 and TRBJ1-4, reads EAGVVQSPRYKIIEKKQPVAFWCNPISGHNTLYWYLQNLGQGPELLIRYENEEAVDDSQLPKDRFSAERLKGVDSTLKIQPAELGDSAVYLCASSLGRQGGGEKLFFGSGTQLSVL.

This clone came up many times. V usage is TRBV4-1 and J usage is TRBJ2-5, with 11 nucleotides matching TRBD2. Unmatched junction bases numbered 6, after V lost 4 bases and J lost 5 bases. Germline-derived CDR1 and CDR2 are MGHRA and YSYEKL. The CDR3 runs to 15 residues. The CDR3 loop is CASSPLAGVEETQYF. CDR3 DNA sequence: TGCGCCAGCAGCCCACTAGCGGGAGTTGAGGAGACCCAGTACTTC.

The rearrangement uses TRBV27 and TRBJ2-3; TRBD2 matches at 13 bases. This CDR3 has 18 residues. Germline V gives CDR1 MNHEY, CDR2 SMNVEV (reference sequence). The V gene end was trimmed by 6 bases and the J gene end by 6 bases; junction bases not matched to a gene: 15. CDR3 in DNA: TGTGCCAGCAGACAAGGACTAGCGGGAGCGGGGGATTCGGATACGCAGTATTTT. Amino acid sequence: CASRQGLAGAGDSDTQYF.

The CDR3 spells CASRAASTQTQYF. As DNA, the CDR3 is TGTGCCAGCAGGGCGGCTAGCACTCAGACCCAGTACTTC. The rearrangement uses TRBV12-3 or TRBV12-4 and TRBJ2-5, with D possibly matching TRBD2 (5 bases). The CDR3 spans 13 residues. V lost 6 bases, J lost 6 bases, and 14 bases lay in between.

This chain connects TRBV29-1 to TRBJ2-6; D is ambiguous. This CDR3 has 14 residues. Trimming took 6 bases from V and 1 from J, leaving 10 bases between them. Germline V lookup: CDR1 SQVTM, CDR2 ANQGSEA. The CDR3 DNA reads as TGCAGCGTGATTCCTAGGTCTGGGGCCAACGTCCTGACTTTC. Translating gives CSVIPRSGANVLTF.

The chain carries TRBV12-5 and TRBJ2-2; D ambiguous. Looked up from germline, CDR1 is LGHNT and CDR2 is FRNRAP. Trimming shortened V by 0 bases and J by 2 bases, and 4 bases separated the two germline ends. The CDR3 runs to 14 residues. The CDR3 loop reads CASGLVTNTGELFF. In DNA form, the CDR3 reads TGTGCTAGTGGTTTGGTGACAAACACCGGGGAGCTGTTTTTT.

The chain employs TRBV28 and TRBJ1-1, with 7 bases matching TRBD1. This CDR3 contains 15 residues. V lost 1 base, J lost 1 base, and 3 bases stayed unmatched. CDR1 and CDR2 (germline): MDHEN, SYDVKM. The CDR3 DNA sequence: TGTGCCAGCAGTTTATTCGGACAGGAGAACACTGAAGCTTTCTTT. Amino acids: CASSLFGQENTEAFF.

The CDR3 coding sequence is TGCGCCAGCAGTCAATATCCTCGGACAGGAGGGAAGGGTACGCAGTATTTT. It codes for CASSQYPRTGGKGTQYF. The chain has TRBV23-1 and TRBJ2-3, with a weak D call TRBD1 (7 bases). TRBV23-1 is an ORF, and what it does is uncertain. The CDR3 covers 17 residues. Between the trimmed V and J ends, which lost 1 base and 8 bases, there was a span of 22 bases.

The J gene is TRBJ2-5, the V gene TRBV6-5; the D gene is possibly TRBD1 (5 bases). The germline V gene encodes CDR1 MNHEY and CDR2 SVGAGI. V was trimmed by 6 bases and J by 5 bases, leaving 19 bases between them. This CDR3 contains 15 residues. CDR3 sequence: CASRDSQLRLETQYF. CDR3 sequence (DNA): TGTGCCAGCAGAGACAGTCAACTCCGGCTCGAGACCCAGTACTTC.

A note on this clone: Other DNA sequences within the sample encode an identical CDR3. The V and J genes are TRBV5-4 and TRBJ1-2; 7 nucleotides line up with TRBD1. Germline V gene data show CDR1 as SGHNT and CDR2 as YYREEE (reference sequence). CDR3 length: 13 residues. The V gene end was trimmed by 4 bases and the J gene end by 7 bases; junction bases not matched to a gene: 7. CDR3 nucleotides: TGTGCCAGCAGCCTAGACAGGGATCTTGGCTACACCTTC. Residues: CASSLDRDLGYTF.

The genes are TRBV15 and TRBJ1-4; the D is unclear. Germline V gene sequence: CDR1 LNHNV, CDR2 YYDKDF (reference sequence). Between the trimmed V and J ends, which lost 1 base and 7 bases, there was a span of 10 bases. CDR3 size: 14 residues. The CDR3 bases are TGTGCCACCAGCAGAGTGGGTGGAGGTGAAAAACTGTTTTTT. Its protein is CATSRVGGGEKLFF.

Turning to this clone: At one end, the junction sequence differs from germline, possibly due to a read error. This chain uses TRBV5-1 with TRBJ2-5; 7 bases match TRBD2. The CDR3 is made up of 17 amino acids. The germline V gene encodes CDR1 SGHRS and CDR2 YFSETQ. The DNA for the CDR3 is TGTGCCAGCAGCTTGCATCCGGGACTAACAAAACAAGAGACCCAGTACTTC. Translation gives CASSLHPGLTKQETQYF. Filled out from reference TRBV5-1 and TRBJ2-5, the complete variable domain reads KAGVTQTPRYLIKTRGQQVTLSCSPISGHRSVSWYQQTPGQGLQFLFEYFSETQRNKGNFPGRFSGRQFSNSRSEMNVSTLELGDSALYLCASSLHPGLTKQETQYFGPGTRLLVL.

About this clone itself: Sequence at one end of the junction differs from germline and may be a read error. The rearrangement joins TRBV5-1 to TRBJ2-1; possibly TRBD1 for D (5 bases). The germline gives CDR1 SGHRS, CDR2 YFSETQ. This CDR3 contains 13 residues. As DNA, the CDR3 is TGTGCCAGCAGCTTGGGGCCGTACAATGAGCAGTTCTTC. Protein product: CASSLGPYNEQFF.

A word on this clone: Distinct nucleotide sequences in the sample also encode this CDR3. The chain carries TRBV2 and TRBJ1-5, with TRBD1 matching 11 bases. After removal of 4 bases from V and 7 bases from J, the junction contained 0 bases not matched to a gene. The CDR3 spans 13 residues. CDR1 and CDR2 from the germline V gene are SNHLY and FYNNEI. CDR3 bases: TGTGCCAGCAGTGGGGACAGGGGGCAGCCCCAGCATTTT. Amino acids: CASSGDRGQPQHF.

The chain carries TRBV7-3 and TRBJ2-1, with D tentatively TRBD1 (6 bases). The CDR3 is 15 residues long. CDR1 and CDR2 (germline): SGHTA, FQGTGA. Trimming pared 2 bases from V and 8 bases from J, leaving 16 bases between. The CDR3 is CASSLAGDRWDEQFF. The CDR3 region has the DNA TGTGCCAGCAGCTTAGCTGGAGACAGGTGGGATGAGCAGTTCTTC.

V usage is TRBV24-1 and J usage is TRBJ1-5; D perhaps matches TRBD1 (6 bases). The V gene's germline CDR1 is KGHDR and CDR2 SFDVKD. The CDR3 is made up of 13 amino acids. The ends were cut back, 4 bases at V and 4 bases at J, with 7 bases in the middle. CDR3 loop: CATSERGNQPQHF. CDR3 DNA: TGTGCCACCAGTGAGAGGGGGAATCAGCCCCAGCATTTT.

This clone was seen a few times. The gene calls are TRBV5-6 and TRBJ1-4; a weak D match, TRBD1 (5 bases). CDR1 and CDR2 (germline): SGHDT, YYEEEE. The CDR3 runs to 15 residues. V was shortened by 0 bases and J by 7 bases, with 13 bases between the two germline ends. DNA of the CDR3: TGTGCCAGCAGCTTGGGGGCCCGAACAGGTGAAAAACTGTTTTTT. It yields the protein CASSLGARTGEKLFF.

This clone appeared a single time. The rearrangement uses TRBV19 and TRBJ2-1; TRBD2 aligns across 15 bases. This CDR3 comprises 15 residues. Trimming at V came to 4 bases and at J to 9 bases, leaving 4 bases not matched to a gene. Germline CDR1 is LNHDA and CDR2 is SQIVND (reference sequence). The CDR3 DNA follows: TGTGCCAGTAGTAGGACTAGCGGGGGGGTGCTTGAGCAGTTCTTC. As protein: CASSRTSGGVLEQFF.